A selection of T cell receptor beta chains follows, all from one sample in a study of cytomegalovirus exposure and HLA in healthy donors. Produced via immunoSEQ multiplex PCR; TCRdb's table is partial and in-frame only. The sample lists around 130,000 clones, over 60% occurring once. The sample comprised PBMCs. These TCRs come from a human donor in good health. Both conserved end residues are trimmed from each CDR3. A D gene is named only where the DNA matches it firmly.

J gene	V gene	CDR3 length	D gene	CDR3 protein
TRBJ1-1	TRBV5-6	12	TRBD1	ASSWDRGHRGAF
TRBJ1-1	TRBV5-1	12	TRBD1	ASSDQGENTEAF
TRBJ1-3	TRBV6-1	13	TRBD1	ASKSGQGVGNTIY
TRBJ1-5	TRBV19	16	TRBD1	ASSSPLPQGVGDQPQH
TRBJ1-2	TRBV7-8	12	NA	ASSAQSDRGPST
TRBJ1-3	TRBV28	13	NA	ASSFPRSSGNTIY
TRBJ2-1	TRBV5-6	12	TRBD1	ASIRDRVVNEQF
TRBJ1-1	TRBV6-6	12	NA	ASSYSRRGGEAF
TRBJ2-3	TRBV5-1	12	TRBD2	ASSWGLVTDTQY
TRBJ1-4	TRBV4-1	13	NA	ASSQSTATNEKLF
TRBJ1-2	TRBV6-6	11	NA	AISERTDYGYT
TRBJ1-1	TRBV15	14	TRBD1	ATSRGTGIMNTEAF
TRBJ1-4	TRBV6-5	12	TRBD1	ASSWDRNNEKLF
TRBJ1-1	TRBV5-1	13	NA	ASSLDGIGGTEAF
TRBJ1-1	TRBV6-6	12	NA	ATGTGTTNTEAF
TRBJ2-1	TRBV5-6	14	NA	ASSSMGAATYNEQF
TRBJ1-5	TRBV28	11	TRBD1	ASKGTENQPQH
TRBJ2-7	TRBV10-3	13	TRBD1	AIASGTGSRYEQY
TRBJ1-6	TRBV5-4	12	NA	ASSFDSPGSPLH
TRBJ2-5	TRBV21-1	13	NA	ASSKEPSGEETQY
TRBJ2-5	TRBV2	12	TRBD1	ASRGGTGWGTQY
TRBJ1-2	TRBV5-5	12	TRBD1	ASSLRQGYYGYT
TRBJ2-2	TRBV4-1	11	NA	ASSQAGAGELF
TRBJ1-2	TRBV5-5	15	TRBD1	ASSPRRDRPAEYGYT
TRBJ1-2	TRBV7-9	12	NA	ASSLARRGWGYT
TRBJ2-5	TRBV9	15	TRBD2	ASSVEGGGTVQETQY
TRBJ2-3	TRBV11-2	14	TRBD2	ASSHMGGENTDTQY
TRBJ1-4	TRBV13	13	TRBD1	ASSLGLGTAEKLF
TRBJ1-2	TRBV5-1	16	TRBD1	ASRPTGQGPFGNYGYT
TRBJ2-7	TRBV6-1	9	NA	ASRETYEQY
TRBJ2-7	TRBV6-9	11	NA	ASLAPGHYEQY
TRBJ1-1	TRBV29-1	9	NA	SVAGNTEAS
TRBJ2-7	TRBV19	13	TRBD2	ASSKPSGGTYEQY
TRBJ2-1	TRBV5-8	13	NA	ASSLGTGTRGEQF
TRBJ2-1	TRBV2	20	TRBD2	ASSWAYSASGATYSSYNEQF
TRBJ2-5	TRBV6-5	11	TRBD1	ASSPDRKETQY
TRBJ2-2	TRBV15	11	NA	ATSPGVTGELF
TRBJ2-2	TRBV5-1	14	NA	ASSLGVAVNTGELF
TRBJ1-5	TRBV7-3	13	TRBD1	ASSSTRGPGQPQH
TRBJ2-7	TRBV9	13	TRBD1	ASSPGQALGGRQY
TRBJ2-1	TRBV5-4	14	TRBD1	ASSAGTGGEGNEQF
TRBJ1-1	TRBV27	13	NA	ASSFFRGSATEAF
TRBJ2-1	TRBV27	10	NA	ASSHTLNEQF
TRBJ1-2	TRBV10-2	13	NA	ASSEAATGSDGYT
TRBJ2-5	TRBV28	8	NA	ATKEETQY
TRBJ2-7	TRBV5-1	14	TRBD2	ASSNRRGGSSYEQY
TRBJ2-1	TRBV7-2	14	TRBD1	ASSPRRGTGVNEQF
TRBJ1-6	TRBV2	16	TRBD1	VSSSGTGWSRSNSPLH
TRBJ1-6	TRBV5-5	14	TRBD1	ASIPDWTGYNSPLH
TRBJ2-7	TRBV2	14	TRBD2	ASSDPGLAATYEQY
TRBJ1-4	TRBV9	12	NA	ASSVGGANEKLF
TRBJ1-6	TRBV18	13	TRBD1	ASSGPGQGNSPLH